A single sample gave rise to the 22 T cell receptor beta chains below, sequenced in a study of blood T cells in healthy people across ages. PCR was performed a second time for about 7 to 12 cycles using a sample-barcoded 5' primer and a J-beta primer mix. MiXCR, applied by TCRdb to the 5' RACE reads, yields one record per CDR3 protein. The profile covers more than 500,000 distinct CDR3 sequences, with about 29% appearing a single time and over 3.5% taken by the ten largest. Separately, the same data were catalogued under a study of T cells of mothers and their children.

The sample comprised blood. Receptors originate from a boy younger than 10 in good health.

The DNA of the CDR3 is TGTGCCAGCAGTCCGTGGACTAGCGGGAGGGCTTACGAGCAGTACTTC. Amino acid sequence: CASSPWTSGRAYEQYF. The chain has TRBV12-3 or TRBV12-4 and TRBJ2-7; the match to TRBD2 covers 15 bases. V shed 5 bases, J shed 4 bases, and the junction held 6 bases outside the gene matches. This CDR3 contains 16 residues.

This clonotype has only a few counts. The chain uses TRBV4-3 and TRBJ2-5; D possibly corresponds to TRBD2 (7 bases). The end of the DNA aligns better with TRBJ2-1, so the J call may be wrong. This CDR3 region has 17 residues. Germline V lookup: CDR1 LGHNA, CDR2 YSLEER. CDR3 protein: CASSQELGRGLFDEQFF. CDR3 DNA: TGCGCCAGCAGCCAAGAACTGGGGCGGGGGCTTTTCGATGAGCAGTTCTTC.

This clonotype was seen a few times. The gene calls are TRBV2 and TRBJ2-3; D is possibly TRBD2 (5 bases). Germline lookup yields CDR1 SNHLY and CDR2 FYNNEI. There are 14 residues in the CDR3. Deletions cut 6 bases from V and 2 bases from J, with 12 bases between. The CDR3 DNA sequence: TGTGCCAGCAGGTCCCTAGCAGTCACAGATACGCAGTATTTT. Translated, it gives CASRSLAVTDTQYF.

This clonotype was seen once. The gene calls are TRBV5-6 and TRBJ2-6, with D tentatively TRBD2 (5 bases). V lost 0 bases and J lost 0, with 7 bases in between. Germline assignment: CDR1 SGHDT and CDR2 YYEEEE. The CDR3 extends over 16 amino acids. In DNA, the CDR3 is TGTGCCAGCAGCTTGGGGACTTTCTCTGGGGCCAACGTCCTGACTTTC. As protein: CASSLGTFSGANVLTF. Full variable domain (missing parts from reference TRBV5-6 and TRBJ2-6): DAGVTQSPTHLIKTRGQQVTLRCSPKSGHDTVSWYQQALGQGPQFIFQYYEEEERQRGNFPDRFSGHQFPNYSSELNVNALLLGDSALYLCASSLGTFSGANVLTFGAGSRLTVL.

This clonotype was picked up many times. The chain employs TRBV7-9 and TRBJ1-1; no reliable D call. V lost 5 bases and J 2 bases, leaving 9 bases between the germline ends. CDR1 and CDR2 from the germline V gene are SEHNR and FQNEAQ (reference sequence). This CDR3 spans 13 amino acids. CDR3 sequence reads: CASSLRLNTEAFF. The CDR3 DNA reads TGTGCCAGCAGCCTCCGACTTAACACTGAAGCTTTCTTT.

V usage is TRBV10-3 and J usage is TRBJ2-1, with TRBD1 matching 11 bases. V lost 8 bases to trimming and J lost 3 bases; unmatched junction nucleotides: 9. The CDR3 has 16 amino acids. Germline V gene data show CDR1 as ENHRY and CDR2 as SYGVKD. The CDR3 sequence: CAIGGQGDHLYNEQFF. DNA of the CDR3: TGTGCCATCGGGGGACAGGGGGACCACCTCTACAATGAGCAGTTCTTC.

The chain uses TRBV5-1 and TRBJ2-5, with D possibly being TRBD2 (6 bases). Germline V lookup: CDR1 SGHRS, CDR2 YFSETQ. The V and J ends lost 7 bases and 4 bases respectively, with 20 bases between them. The CDR3 runs 15 residues. The CDR3 region has the DNA TGCGCCAGCGGTAGAGCTAGCGCCGGGGGAGAGACCCAGTACTTC. The encoded protein is CASGRASAGGETQYF.

The V call is TRBV5-1, the J call TRBJ2-5, with 7 bases lining up with TRBD2. The DNA end is more similar to TRBJ2-7, so the J call may be wrong. Germline V gene sequence: CDR1 SGHRS, CDR2 YFSETQ. The CDR3 is made up of 13 amino acids. In nucleotides, the CDR3 is TGCGCCAGCAGCACGGGACTATTCTACGAGCAGTACTTC. As protein: CASSTGLFYEQYF.

This clonotype has a handful of counts. The chain couples TRBV7-9 to TRBJ1-1; unclear D gene. The CDR3 runs to 15 residues. Trimming cost V 1 base and J 1 base, with 10 bases left between them. Per the germline V gene, CDR1 is SEHNR and CDR2 is FQNEAQ (reference sequence). The CDR3 DNA sequence: TGTGCCAGCAGCTTAGTCCTCAAGGCGAACACTGAAGCTTTCTTT. Its protein is CASSLVLKANTEAFF.

CDR3 bases: TGTGCCAGCAGTTCCCTGACTGGAACCTACGAGCAGTACTTC. Translation: CASSSLTGTYEQYF. The chain is built from TRBV6-2 or TRBV6-3 and TRBJ2-7; no firm D call. The V end lost 4 bases, the J end lost 2 bases, and 12 bases lay between the germline ends. The CDR3 runs 14 residues. The germline CDR1 and CDR2 sequences are MNHEY and SVGEGT.

The rearrangement uses TRBV3-1 and TRBJ2-5, with 10 nucleotides matching TRBD2. CDR1 is LGHDT, CDR2 YNNKEL, per germline (reference sequence). V dropped 3 bases and J dropped 6; count of bases not matched to a gene: 7. The CDR3 runs to 15 residues. CDR3 sequence (DNA): TGTGCCAGCAGCCAGGGTCGGACTAGCGGCCAGACCCAGTACTTC. It codes for CASSQGRTSGQTQYF.

V is TRBV20-1 and J is TRBJ1-3; 7 bases fit TRBD1. J lost 0 bases, V lost 3 bases, and 8 bases had no gene match. The CDR3 loop spans 16 amino acids. Per the germline V gene, CDR1 is DFQATT and CDR2 is SNEGSKA (reference sequence). The CDR3 protein is CSASPPDRDSGNTIYF. The CDR3 DNA sequence: TGCAGTGCTAGTCCCCCTGACAGGGACTCTGGAAACACCATATATTTT.

This sequence joins TRBV7-3 and TRBJ2-3; 9 bases map to TRBD2. Germline CDR1 is SGHTA and CDR2 is FQGTGA. This CDR3 contains 19 residues. Trimming took 1 base from V and 2 from J; bases not matched to a gene: 13. The CDR3 DNA reads TGTGCCAGCAGCTTAAAAGGGCGGGGGGGCCTTGGCCCCACAGATACGCAGTATTTT. Translated: CASSLKGRGGLGPTDTQYF. Based on the CDR3 plus reference TRBV7-3 and TRBJ2-3, the full variable domain is GAGVSQTPSNKVTEKGKYVELRCDPISGHTALYWYRQSLGQGPEFLIYFQGTGAADDSGLPNDRFFAVRPEGSVSTLKIQRTERGDSAVYLCASSLKGRGGLGPTDTQYFGPGTRLTVL.

This chain uses TRBV20-1 with TRBJ2-5; TRBD2 matches 10 bases. The CDR3 covers 14 residues. J was trimmed by 5 bases and V by 6 bases; bases with no gene match: 9. Germline lookup yields CDR1 DFQATT and CDR2 SNEGSKA (reference sequence). CDR3 amino acids: CSAPTSGERETQYF. The CDR3 DNA reads TGCAGTGCCCCAACTAGCGGGGAGAGGGAGACCCAGTACTTC.

In its sample, this clonotype was seen a few times. The rearrangement joins TRBV12-3 or TRBV12-4 to TRBJ2-5; D perhaps matches TRBD2 (5 bases). V was clipped by 4 bases and J by 3 bases, with 15 bases between them. CDR3 length: 15 amino acids. CDR3 sequence: CASSSRRGAKETQYF. The DNA of the CDR3 is TGTGCCAGCAGTTCCCGCCGGGGAGCCAAAGAGACCCAGTACTTC.

This clonotype has more than one count but fewer than ten. The V and J genes are TRBV7-9 and TRBJ2-1; unclear D gene. This CDR3 comprises 12 residues. Per germline, CDR1 SEHNR and CDR2 FQNEAQ (reference sequence). V was shortened by 0 bases and J by 10 bases, with 7 bases between the two germline ends. The DNA of the CDR3 is TGTGCCAGCAGCTTAGCCCGAGAAGAGCAGTTCTTC. Protein sequence: CASSLAREEQFF.

V gene TRBV18 combines with J gene TRBJ2-5; D remains ambiguous. The J call may be wrong; the DNA end is better matched by TRBJ2-7. Germline V gene sequence: CDR1 KGHSH, CDR2 LQKENI. The CDR3 covers 13 residues. The CDR3 protein is CASSEVPSYEQYF. As DNA, the CDR3 is TGTGCCAGCTCAGAGGTCCCCTCCTACGAGCAGTACTTC.

CDR3 sequence: CAIRDETYEQYF. The DNA of the CDR3 is TGTGCCATCAGGGACGAGACCTACGAGCAGTACTTC. V and J are TRBV10-3 and TRBJ2-7; D not resolved. This CDR3 contains 12 residues. Trimming took 6 bases from V and 2 from J, leaving 8 bases between them. Looked up from germline, CDR1 is ENHRY and CDR2 is SYGVKD.

In its sample, this clonotype was seen a few times. The V call is TRBV20-1, the J call TRBJ2-1, with 13 positions matching TRBD2. This CDR3 has 15 amino acids. The junction had 7 bases not matched to a gene; V was cut back by 2 bases and J by 9 bases. The germline V gene encodes CDR1 DFQATT and CDR2 SNEGSKA (reference sequence). The CDR3 sequence is CSARILAGGHSEQFF. The CDR3 DNA is TGCAGTGCTAGAATACTAGCGGGGGGGCATAGTGAGCAGTTCTTC.

This clonotype was seen a few times. The J gene is TRBJ2-5, the V gene TRBV10-2; D is ambiguous. The CDR3 spans 13 residues. Germline CDR1 reads WSHSY; CDR2 reads SAAADI. V dropped 8 bases and J dropped 5 bases, with 15 bases sitting between them. The CDR3 loop reads CASAMVGRETQYF. In DNA, the CDR3 is TGCGCCAGCGCTATGGTCGGGCGGGAGACCCAGTACTTC.

The chain's CDR3 is CASRAAGNRNYGYTF. CDR3 sequence (DNA): TGTGCCAGCAGGGCAGCAGGGAACCGTAACTATGGCTACACCTTC. The chain joins TRBV5-6 to TRBJ1-2; weak D call: TRBD1 (5 bases). This CDR3 is built from 15 residues. The germline V and J ends were trimmed by 5 bases and 1 base, with 15 bases remaining between them. Germline CDR1 is SGHDT and CDR2 is YYEEEE. The whole variable domain, filled in from reference TRBV5-6 and TRBJ1-2, reads DAGVTQSPTHLIKTRGQQVTLRCSPKSGHDTVSWYQQALGQGPQFIFQYYEEEERQRGNFPDRFSGHQFPNYSSELNVNALLLGDSALYLCASRAAGNRNYGYTFGSGTRLTVV.

This clonotype has only a few counts. The V and J genes are TRBV7-9 and TRBJ2-7, with TRBD2 as a possible D gene (5 bases). The CDR3 is made up of 14 amino acids. From germline, CDR1 is SEHNR and CDR2 FQNEAQ (reference sequence). V was cut by 5 bases and J by 6 bases, with 17 bases left in between. In nucleotides, the CDR3 is TGTGCCAGCAGCCTGGCTACGTCGGGGTCCGAGCAGTACTTC. Amino acid sequence: CASSLATSGSEQYF.